This TCR beta chain is from a study of human thymus T cells. The CDR3 sequence is 16 residues long. The trim removed 2 bases at V and 4 bases at J, leaving 9 bases unmatched. Germline values: CDR1 SEHNR, CDR2 FQNEAQ (reference sequence). The study used thymus tissue resected during corrective heart surgery. Here immunoSEQ multiplex PCR was the method, and the copy in TCRdb shows in-frame clones only, minus some. The sample contains 75,000 to 90,000 clones, 96% of which appear only once. This TCR came from a boy in the first two years of life with a congenital heart defect but otherwise immunologically healthy. Sequences were obtained from thymus tissue. The rearrangement links TRBV7-9 to TRBJ2-5; TRBD2 matches at 8 bases. CDR3 protein: CASSLTPRTSPETQYF. Here the CDR3 DNA reads TGTGCCAGCAGCTTAACCCCGCGGACTAGCCCAGAGACCCAGTACTTC.